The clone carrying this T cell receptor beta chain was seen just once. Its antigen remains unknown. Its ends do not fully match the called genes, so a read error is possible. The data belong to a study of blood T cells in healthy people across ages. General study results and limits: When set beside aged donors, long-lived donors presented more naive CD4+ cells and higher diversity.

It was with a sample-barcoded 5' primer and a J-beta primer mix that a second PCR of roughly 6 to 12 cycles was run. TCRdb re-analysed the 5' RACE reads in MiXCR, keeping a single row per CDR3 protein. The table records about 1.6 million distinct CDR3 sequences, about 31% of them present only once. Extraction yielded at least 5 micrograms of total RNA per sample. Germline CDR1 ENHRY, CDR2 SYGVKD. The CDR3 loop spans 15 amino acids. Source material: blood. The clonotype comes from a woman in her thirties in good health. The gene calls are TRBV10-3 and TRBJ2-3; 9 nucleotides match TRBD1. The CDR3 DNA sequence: TGTGCCATCACCATGGACAGGGGCCGCACAGATGCGCAGTATTTT. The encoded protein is CAITMDRGRTDAQYF.